In this sample, the clone carrying this TCR beta chain turned up a few times. Its antigen is currently unknown. Time point in this sample: late sampling 161 to 241 days after vaccination in a few convalescent patients. Treatment: approximately nine-day PBMC culture with coronavirus spike peptide pools or control peptides (ViraFEST assay). The Oncomine TCR Beta short-read assay generated sequence data from the DNA of cultured CD4+ T cells. TCRdb redid the calling of the PCR reads with MiXCR, one entry per CDR3 protein. The sample has around 16,000 distinct CDR3 sequences, 45% to 60% seen once. The data belong to a study of vaccination and CD4 T cells after COVID-19. Study-wide context: Post-diagnosis, post-COVID samples were collected after a median approximately 97 days, ranging 35 to 161.

This CDR3 has 13 amino acids. The ends were cut back, 3 bases at V and 3 bases at J, with 11 bases in the middle. Germline V lookup: CDR1 DFQATT, CDR2 SNEGSKA (reference sequence). The chain carries TRBV20-1 and TRBJ1-1; TRBD1 is a possible D gene (6 bases). This TCR came from a human donor who had recovered from COVID-19. Sequenced material: CD4+ T cells from blood, cultured in vitro, taken about 7 months after SARS-CoV-2 vaccination. CDR3 region: CSASRGGDTEAFF. The CDR3 nucleotides read TGCAGTGCTAGCAGGGGAGGGGACACTGAAGCTTTCTTT.